This T cell receptor beta chain was sequenced during a study of cytomegalovirus exposure and HLA in healthy donors. V was pared by 7 bases and J by 9 bases, with 17 bases of the junction left unmatched. The CDR3 runs to 16 residues. CDR1 LNHDA and CDR2 SQIVND come from the germline V gene (reference sequence). The primer mix had 60 Vbeta and 13 Jbeta primers. The data were produced by immunoSEQ multiplex PCR, yet TCRdb's version contains in-frame clones alone and is incomplete. The table includes about 140,000 clones, 80% detected once. The chain employs TRBV19 and TRBJ2-1; 8 positions agree with TRBD2. The sample was PBMCs. The receptor comes from a male donor in good health and CMV-seronegative. CDR3 protein: CASTNQPRGEMSEQFF. CDR3 sequence (DNA): TGTGCCAGTACTAATCAACCGCGGGGGGAAATGAGTGAGCAGTTCTTC.